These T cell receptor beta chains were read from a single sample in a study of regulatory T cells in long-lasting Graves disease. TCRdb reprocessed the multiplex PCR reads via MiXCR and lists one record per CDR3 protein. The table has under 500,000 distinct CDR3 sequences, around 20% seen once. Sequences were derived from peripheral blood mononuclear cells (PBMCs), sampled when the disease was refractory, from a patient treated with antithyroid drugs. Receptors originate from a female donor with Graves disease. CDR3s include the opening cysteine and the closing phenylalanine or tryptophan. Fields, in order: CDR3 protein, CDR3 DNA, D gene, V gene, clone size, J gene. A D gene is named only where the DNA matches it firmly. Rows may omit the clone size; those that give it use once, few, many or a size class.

CASSMDSGLASGANVLTF | TGTGCCAGTAGTATGGATTCCGGGCTAGCCTCTGGGGCCAACGTCCTGACTTTC | NA | TRBV19 | many | TRBJ2-6
CSARVGQGMMNTEAFF | TGCAGTGCTAGGGTGGGACAGGGAATGATGAACACTGAAGCTTTCTTT | TRBD1 | TRBV20-1 | many | TRBJ1-1
CASSREDLGEQYF | TGTGCCAGCAGTCGGGAAGATTTGGGCGAGCAGTACTTC | NA | TRBV7-9 | NA | TRBJ2-7
CASSAGLVIDEQYF | TGTGCCAGCAGCGCGGGACTAGTTATCGACGAGCAGTACTTC | TRBD2 | TRBV5-6 | few | TRBJ2-7
CASSLGSGTPYEQYF | TGTGCCAGCAGCTTGGGTAGCGGGACCCCCTACGAGCAGTACTTC | TRBD2 | TRBV9 | few | TRBJ2-7
CATRDQGSGEQYF | TGTGCCACCCGTGATCAGGGATCGGGAGAGCAGTACTTC | NA | TRBV6-1 | many | TRBJ2-7
CASSLGVEKATDTQYF | TGTGCCAGCAGCCTCGGGGTGGAGAAAGCCACAGATACGCAGTATTTT | NA | TRBV27 | NA | TRBJ2-3
CASSLRPGLALYQETQYF | TGTGCCAGCAGTCTACGACCGGGACTAGCCCTGTACCAAGAGACCCAGTACTTC | TRBD2 | TRBV27 | many | TRBJ2-5
CASRGTSGRAGELFF | TGTGCCAGCAGGGGGACTAGCGGGAGGGCCGGGGAGCTGTTTTTT | TRBD2 | TRBV12-3/TRBV12-4 | many | TRBJ2-2
CASSKSGPGDNEQFF | TGTGCCAGCAGCAAATCCGGGCCTGGAGACAATGAGCAGTTCTTC | NA | TRBV7-9 | NA | TRBJ2-1
CASSQEGGRQTQYF | TGTGCCAGCAGCCAAGAAGGGGGCCGGCAGACCCAGTACTTC | TRBD1 | TRBV14 | many | TRBJ2-5
CSVVTGGTGYTF | TGCAGCGTTGTGACAGGGGGAACTGGCTACACCTTC | TRBD1 | TRBV29-1 | many | TRBJ1-2
CASSSRAGTTEAFF | TGCGCCAGCAGCTCGAGGGCAGGGACCACTGAAGCTTTCTTT | NA | TRBV5-1 | NA | TRBJ1-1
CASSSTPGQARETQYF | TGTGCCAGCAGCTCGACGCCCGGACAGGCTCGAGAGACCCAGTACTTC | TRBD1 | TRBV7-9 | many | TRBJ2-5
CASSLRNQETQYF | TGTGCCAGCAGCCTCAGGAACCAAGAGACCCAGTACTTC | NA | TRBV6-2/TRBV6-3 | few | TRBJ2-5
CATIRGETEAFF | TGTGCCACAATAAGGGGAGAAACTGAAGCTTTCTTT | NA | TRBV6-2/TRBV6-3 | few | TRBJ1-1
CASSQVRDSLQETQYF | TGCGCCAGCAGCCAAGTCCGGGACAGCCTACAAGAGACCCAGTACTTC | TRBD1 | TRBV4-1 | NA | TRBJ2-5
CSVDPKVNTEAFF | TGCAGCGTTGACCCGAAGGTGAACACTGAAGCTTTCTTT | NA | TRBV29-1 | many | TRBJ1-1
CASSDFNQPQHF | TGTGCCAGCAGCGATTTTAACCAGCCCCAGCATTTT | NA | TRBV7-8 | many | TRBJ1-5
CASSWSGTHAYNEQFF | TGTGCCAGCAGTTGGTCCGGGACACATGCGTACAATGAGCAGTTCTTC | NA | TRBV7-2 | NA | TRBJ2-1
CASSLRHSGANVLTF | TGTGCCAGCAGTTTGCGACACTCTGGGGCCAACGTCCTGACTTTC | NA | TRBV28 | NA | TRBJ2-6
CASSLTGSLVEQYF | TGTGCCAGCAGTTTAACAGGCAGTTTGGTGGAGCAGTACTTC | NA | TRBV28 | many | TRBJ2-7
CASSSPGQGRSTGELFF | TGTGCCAGCAGTTCTCCGGGACAGGGTCGATCCACCGGGGAGCTGTTTTTT | TRBD1 | TRBV27 | many | TRBJ2-2
CSVVRIRGDEQFF | TGCAGCGTCGTAAGGATCCGTGGCGATGAGCAGTTCTTC | NA | TRBV29-1 | NA | TRBJ2-1
CASSFWTGDEQFF | TGTGCCAGCAGTTTTTGGACAGGGGATGAGCAGTTCTTC | TRBD1 | TRBV6-5 | NA | TRBJ2-1
CASSLRGQGPYEQYF | TGTGCCAGCAGCTTACGGGGACAGGGCCCCTACGAGCAGTACTTC | TRBD1 | TRBV7-8 | many | TRBJ2-7
CASSSGRSQETQYF | TGCGCCAGCAGCTCGGGACGAAGCCAAGAGACCCAGTACTTC | NA | TRBV5-1 | few | TRBJ2-5
CASSHRGLAGDYEQYF | TGTGCCAGCAGTCACCGGGGACTAGCGGGAGATTACGAGCAGTACTTC | TRBD2 | TRBV12-3/TRBV12-4 | many | TRBJ2-7